Sequencing of this TCR beta chain was carried out in a study of a mutant IDH1 vaccine in newly diagnosed glioma. Whole-study context: Vaccines were begun 4-6 weeks after radiotherapy alone, or with temozolomide cycles.

The germline V and J ends were trimmed by 2 bases and 0 bases, with 10 bases remaining between them. The CDR3 is 15 amino acids. Germline V gene lookup returns CDR1 LNHDA and CDR2 SQIVND (reference sequence). Points on this clone: Antigen unknown.

Time point meaning: week 5, during vaccination. Every vaccination contained 300 ug of the mutant IDH1 20-mer peptide and was paired with topical imiquimod. Repertoires were generated with immunoSEQ multiplex PCR, while TCRdb's copy carries only in-frame clones and drops some. The sample consists of 40,000 or so clones, 91% of them appearing once. The TCR comes from a man between 45 and 60 years old with glioma. The sample here was PBMCs, taken from a glioma patient whose treatment included an IDH1 peptide vaccine. This rearrangement joins TRBV19 to TRBJ1-2; D is uncertain. The CDR3 spells CASSINRYTNYGYTF. CDR3 DNA sequence: TGTGCCAGTAGTATAAATCGGTATACTAACTATGGCTACACCTTC.